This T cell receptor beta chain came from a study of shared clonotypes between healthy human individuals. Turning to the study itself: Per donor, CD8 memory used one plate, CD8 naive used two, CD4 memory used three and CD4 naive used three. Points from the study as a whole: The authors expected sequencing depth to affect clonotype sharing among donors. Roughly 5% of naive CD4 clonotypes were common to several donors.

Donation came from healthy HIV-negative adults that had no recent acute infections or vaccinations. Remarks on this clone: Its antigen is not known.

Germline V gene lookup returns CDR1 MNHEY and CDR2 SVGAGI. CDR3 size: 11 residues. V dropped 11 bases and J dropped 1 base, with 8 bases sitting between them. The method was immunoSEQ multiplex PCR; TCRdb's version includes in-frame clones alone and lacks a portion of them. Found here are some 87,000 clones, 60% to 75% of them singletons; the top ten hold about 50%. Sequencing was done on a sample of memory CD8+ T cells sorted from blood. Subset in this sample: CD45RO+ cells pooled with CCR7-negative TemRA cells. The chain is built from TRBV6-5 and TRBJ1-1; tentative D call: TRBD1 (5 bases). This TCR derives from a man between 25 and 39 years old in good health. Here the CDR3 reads CAGAENTEAFF. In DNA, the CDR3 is TGTGCCGGGGCAGAGAACACTGAAGCTTTCTTT.